This T cell receptor beta chain was captured in a study of blood T cell repertoires in COVID-19. The germline V gene has CDR1 SGHRS and CDR2 YFSETQ. V shed 1 base and J shed 6 bases, with 15 bases lying between them. The CDR3 runs to 15 residues. Produced via immunoSEQ multiplex PCR; TCRdb's table is partial and in-frame only. The sample contains 100,000 or so clones, 80% to 95% of which appear only once. This receptor was identified in a man aged 60 to 69 with acute or convalescent COVID-19. Sequenced: peripheral blood. This rearrangement joins TRBV5-1 to TRBJ2-3, with D maybe TRBD1 (5 bases). The CDR3, as DNA: TGCGCCAGCAGCTTGTCGCAGGGCCCTTTTGATACGCAGTATTTT. Protein product: CASSLSQGPFDTQYF.